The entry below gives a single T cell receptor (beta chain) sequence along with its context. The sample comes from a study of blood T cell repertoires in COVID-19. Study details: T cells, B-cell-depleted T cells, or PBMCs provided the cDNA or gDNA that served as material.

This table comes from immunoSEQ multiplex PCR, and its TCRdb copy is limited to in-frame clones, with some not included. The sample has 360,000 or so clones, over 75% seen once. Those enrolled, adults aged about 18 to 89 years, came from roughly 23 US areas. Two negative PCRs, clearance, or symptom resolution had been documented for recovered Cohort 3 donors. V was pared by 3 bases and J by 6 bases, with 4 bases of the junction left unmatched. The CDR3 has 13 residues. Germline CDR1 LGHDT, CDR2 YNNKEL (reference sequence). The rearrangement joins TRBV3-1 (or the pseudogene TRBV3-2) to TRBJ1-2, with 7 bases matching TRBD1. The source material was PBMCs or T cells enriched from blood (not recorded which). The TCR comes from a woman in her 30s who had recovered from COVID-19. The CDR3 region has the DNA TGTGCCAGCAGCCATAGGGGGCCCAATGGCTACACCTTC. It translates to CASSHRGPNGYTF.